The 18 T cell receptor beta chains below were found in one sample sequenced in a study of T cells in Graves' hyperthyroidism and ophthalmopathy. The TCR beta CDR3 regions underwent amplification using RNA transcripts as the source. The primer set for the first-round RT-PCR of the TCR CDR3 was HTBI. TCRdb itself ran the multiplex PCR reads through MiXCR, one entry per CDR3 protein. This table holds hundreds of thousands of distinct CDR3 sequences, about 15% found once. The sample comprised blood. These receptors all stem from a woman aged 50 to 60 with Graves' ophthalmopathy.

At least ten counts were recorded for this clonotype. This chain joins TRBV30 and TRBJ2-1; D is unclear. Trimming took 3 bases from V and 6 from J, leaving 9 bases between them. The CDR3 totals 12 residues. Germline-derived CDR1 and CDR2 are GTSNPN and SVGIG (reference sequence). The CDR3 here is CAWSVVVNEQFF. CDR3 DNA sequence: TGTGCCTGGAGCGTTGTCGTCAATGAGCAGTTCTTC.

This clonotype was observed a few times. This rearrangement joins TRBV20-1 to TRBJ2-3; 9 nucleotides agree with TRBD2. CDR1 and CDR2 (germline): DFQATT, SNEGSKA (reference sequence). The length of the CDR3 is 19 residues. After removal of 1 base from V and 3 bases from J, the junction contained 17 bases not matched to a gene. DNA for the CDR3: TGCAGTGCTAGAGGATTCCAGGGGGGTCTAGCGGGAAGGACAGATACGCAGTATTTT. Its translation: CSARGFQGGLAGRTDTQYF.

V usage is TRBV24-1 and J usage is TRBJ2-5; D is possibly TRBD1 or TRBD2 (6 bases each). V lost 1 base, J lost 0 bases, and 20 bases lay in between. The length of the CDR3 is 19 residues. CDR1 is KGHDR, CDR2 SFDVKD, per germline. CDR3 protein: CATSDFAGGLGTYQETQYF. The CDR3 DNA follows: TGTGCCACCAGTGATTTCGCCGGGGGCCTAGGGACGTACCAAGAGACCCAGTACTTC.

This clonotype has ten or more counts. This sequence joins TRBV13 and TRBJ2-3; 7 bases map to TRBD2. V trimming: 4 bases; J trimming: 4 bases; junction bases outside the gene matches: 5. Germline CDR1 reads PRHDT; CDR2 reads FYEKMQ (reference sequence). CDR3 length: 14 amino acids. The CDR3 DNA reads TGTGCCAGCAGCTCAAGGACTAGGGCAGATACGCAGTATTTT. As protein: CASSSRTRADTQYF.

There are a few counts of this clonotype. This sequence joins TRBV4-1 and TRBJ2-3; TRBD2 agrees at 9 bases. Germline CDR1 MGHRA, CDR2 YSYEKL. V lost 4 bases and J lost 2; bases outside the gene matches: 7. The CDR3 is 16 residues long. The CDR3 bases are TGCGCCAGCAGCCCCCTTTTAGCGGGAGCCACAGATACGCAGTATTTT. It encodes CASSPLLAGATDTQYF.

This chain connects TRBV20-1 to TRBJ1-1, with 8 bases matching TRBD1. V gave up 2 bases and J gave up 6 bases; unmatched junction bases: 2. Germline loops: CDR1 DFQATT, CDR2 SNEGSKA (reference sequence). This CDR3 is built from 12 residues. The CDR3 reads CSARRQGPEAFF. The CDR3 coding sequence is TGCAGTGCTAGACGACAGGGGCCTGAAGCTTTCTTT.

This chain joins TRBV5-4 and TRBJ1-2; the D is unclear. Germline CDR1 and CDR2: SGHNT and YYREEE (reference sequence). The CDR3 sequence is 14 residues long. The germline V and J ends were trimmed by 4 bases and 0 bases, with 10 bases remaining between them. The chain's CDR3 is CASSRDGPNYGYTF. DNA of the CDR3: TGTGCCAGCAGCCGCGACGGTCCTAACTATGGCTACACCTTC.

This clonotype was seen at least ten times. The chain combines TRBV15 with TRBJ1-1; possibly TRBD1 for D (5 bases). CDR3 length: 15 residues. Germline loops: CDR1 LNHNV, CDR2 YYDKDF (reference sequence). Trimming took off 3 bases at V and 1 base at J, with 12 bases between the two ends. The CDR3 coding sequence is TGTGCCACCAGCAGTGGTGGTCAGGGGAACACTGAAGCTTTCTTT. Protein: CATSSGGQGNTEAFF. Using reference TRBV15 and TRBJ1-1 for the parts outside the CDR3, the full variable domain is DAMVIQNPRYQVTQFGKPVTLSCSQTLNHNVMYWYQQKSSQAPKLLFHYYDKDFNNEADTPDNFQSRRPNTSFCFLDIRSPGLGDTAMYLCATSSGGQGNTEAFFGQGTRLTVV.

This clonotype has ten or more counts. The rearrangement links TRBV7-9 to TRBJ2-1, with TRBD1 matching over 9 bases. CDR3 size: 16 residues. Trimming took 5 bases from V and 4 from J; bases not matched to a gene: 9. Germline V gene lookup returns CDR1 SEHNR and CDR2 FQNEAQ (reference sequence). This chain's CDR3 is CASSPKDRGVYNEQFF. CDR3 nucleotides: TGTGCCAGCAGCCCGAAGGACAGGGGAGTATACAATGAGCAGTTCTTC.

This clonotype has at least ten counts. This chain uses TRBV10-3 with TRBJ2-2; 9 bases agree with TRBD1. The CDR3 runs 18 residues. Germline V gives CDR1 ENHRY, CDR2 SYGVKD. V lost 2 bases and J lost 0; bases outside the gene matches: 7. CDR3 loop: CAISEIPGQGTNTGELFF. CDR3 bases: TGTGCCATCAGTGAGATACCGGGACAGGGAACGAACACCGGGGAGCTGTTTTTT.

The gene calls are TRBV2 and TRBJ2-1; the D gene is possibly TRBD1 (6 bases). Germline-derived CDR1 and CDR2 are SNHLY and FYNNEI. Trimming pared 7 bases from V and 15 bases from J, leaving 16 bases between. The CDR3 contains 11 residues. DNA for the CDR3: TGTGCCAGCAATTCAGGGGTTGTTGGGTTCTTC. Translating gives CASNSGVVGFF.

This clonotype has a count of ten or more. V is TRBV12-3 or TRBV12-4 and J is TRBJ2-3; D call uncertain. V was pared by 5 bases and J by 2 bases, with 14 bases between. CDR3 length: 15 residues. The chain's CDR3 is CASSVLGGLTDTQYF. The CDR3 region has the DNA TGTGCCAGCAGTGTCCTAGGTGGTCTCACAGATACGCAGTATTTT.

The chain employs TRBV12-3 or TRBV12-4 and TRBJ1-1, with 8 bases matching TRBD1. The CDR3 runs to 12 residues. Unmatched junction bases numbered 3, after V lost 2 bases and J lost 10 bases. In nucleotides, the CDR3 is TGTGCCAGCAGTTTATCGACAGGGGTAGCTTTCTTT. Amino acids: CASSLSTGVAFF.

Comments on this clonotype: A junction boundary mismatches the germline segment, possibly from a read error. Here the CDR3 DNA reads TGCGCCAGCGGTTCGACGTCCCGGGACAGGGGGTATGGCTACACCTTC. Encoded protein: CASGSTSRDRGYGYTF. This rearrangement joins TRBV27 to TRBJ1-2, with TRBD1 matching over 11 bases. This CDR3 is 16 amino acids long. The V gene's germline CDR1 is MNHEY and CDR2 SMNVEV (reference sequence).

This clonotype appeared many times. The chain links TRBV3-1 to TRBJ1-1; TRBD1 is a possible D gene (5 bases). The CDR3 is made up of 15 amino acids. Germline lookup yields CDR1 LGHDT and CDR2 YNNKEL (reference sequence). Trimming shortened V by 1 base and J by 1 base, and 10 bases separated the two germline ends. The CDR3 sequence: CASSQVGGTNTEAFF. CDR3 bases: TGTGCCAGCAGCCAAGTGGGGGGGACGAACACTGAAGCTTTCTTT.

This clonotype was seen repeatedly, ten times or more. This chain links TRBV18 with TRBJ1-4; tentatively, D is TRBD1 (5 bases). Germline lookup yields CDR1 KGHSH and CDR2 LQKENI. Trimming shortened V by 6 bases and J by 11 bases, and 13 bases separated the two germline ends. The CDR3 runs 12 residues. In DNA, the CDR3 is TGTGCCAGCTCGGGAGACCGGGACAAACTGTTTTTT. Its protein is CASSGDRDKLFF.

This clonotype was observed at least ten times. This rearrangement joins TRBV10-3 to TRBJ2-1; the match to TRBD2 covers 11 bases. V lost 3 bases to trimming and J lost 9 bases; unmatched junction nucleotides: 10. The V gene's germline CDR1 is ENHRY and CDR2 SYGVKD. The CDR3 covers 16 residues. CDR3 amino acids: CAISEILAGGPSEQFF. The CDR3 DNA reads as TGTGCCATCAGTGAAATTTTAGCGGGAGGGCCAAGTGAGCAGTTCTTC.

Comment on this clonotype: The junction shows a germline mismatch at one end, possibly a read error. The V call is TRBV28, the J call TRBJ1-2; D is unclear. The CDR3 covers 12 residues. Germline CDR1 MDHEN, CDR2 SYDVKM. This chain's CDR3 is CASSLEGIGCTF. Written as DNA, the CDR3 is TGTGCCAGCAGTTTGGAGGGAATTGGCTGCACCTTC.